The T cell receptor (beta chain) under discussion was sequenced for a study of vaccination effects on CD4 cells after COVID-19. Profiling relied on immunoSEQ multiplex PCR, and the TCRdb table lists in-frame clones only, not all of them. The sample has roughly 16,000 clones, about three quarters seen once. Peptide-pool stimulation followed by sequencing identified expanded antigen-specific CD4+ clonotypes in the ViraFEST assay. Isolating CD4+ T cells followed 9 to 11 days of culture. Either the BNT162b2 or mRNA-1273 vaccine was given to participants in two doses. Approximately 2 million PBMC were placed in each well, which was supplemented with approximately 9.7 IU/ml IL-2 and around 9.4 ug/ml peptides. This clone has more than one count but fewer than ten. Its antigen remains unknown. The CDR3 length is 15 residues. Trimming removed 0 bases at V and 1 base at J, with 10 bases between. Germline V lookup: CDR1 SGHNT, CDR2 YYREEE (reference sequence).

Study findings and constraints: Convalescent patients numbered few in the study; early post-infection timepoints were missing entirely.

The rearrangement links TRBV5-4 to TRBJ1-1; TRBD1 might be the D (5 bases). Sample: CD4+ T cells from PBMCs cultured with HCoV-NL63 spike peptides, taken after COVID-19 vaccination. The clonotype originates from a human donor who received a COVID-19 vaccine. The CDR3 region has the DNA TGTGCCAGCAGCTTGGAGGCAGGGAAGAACACTGAAGCTTTCTTT. Amino acids: CASSLEAGKNTEAFF.